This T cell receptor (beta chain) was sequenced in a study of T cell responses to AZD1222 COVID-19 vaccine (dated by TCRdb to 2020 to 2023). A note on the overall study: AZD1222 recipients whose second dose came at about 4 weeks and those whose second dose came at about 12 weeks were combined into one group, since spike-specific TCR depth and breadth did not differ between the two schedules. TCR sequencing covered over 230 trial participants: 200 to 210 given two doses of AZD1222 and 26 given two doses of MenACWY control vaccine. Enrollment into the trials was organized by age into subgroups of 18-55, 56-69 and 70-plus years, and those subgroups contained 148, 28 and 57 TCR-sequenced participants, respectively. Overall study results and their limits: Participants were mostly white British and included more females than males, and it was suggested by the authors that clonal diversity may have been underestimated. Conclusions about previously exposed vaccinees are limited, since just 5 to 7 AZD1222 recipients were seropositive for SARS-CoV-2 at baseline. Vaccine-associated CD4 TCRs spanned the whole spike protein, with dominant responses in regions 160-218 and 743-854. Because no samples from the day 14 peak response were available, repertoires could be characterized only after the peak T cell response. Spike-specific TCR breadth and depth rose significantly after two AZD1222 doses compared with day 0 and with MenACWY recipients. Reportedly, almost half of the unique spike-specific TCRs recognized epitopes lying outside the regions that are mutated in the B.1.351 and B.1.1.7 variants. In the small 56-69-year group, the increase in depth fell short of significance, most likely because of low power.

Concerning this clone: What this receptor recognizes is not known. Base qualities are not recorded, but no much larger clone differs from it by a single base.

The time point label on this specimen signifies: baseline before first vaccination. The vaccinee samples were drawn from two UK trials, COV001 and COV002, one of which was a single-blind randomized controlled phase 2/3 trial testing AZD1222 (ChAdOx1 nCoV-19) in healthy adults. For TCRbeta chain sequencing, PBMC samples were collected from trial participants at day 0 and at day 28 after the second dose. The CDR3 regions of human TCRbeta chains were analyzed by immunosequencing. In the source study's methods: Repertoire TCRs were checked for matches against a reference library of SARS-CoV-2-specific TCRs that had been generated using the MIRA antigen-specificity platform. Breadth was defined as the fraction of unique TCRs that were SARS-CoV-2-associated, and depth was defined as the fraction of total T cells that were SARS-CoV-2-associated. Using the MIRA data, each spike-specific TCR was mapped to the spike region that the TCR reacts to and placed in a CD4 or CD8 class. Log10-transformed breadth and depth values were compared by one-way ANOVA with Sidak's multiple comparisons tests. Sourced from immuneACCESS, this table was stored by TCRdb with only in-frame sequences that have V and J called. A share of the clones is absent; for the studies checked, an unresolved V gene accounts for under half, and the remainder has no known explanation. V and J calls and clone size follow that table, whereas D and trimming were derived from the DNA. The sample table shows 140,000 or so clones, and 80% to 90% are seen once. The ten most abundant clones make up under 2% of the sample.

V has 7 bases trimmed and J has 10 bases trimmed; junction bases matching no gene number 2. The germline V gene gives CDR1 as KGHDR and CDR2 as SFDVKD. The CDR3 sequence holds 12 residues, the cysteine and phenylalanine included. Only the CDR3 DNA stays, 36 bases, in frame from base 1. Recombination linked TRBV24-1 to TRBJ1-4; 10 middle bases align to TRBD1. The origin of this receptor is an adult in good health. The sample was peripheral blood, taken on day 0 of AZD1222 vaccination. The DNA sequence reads TGTGCCACCAGGGACAGGGGGGGAAAACTGTTTTTT. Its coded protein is CATRDRGGKLFF.